Presented here are 5 T cell receptor beta chains from one specimen sequenced in a study of T cell repertoires in cytomegalovirus infection. These receptors have no identified antigens. TCRdb independently ran MiXCR on the reads; one entry per CDR3 protein. Among approximately 1,000,000 distinct CDR3 sequences listed, less than 35% were seen once. This sample comprised cultured CD8+ T cells from PBMCs, obtained from culture after CMV antigen stimulation. The receptors were gathered from a human donor in good health (CMV status not recorded). Some clones in this sample may be carry-over from other donors' samples.

The chain combines TRBV7-9 with TRBJ2-3, with D tentatively TRBD1 (5 bases). V gave up 4 bases and J gave up 11 bases, with 16 bases separating them. CDR1 is SEHNR, CDR2 FQNEAQ, per germline (reference sequence). The CDR3 contains 13 residues. The CDR3 bases are TGTGCCAGCAGCTCTTACAGGACACAGTGGCAGTATTTT. It yields the protein CASSSYRTQWQYF.

This clonotype has more than one count but fewer than ten. The chain joins TRBV2 to TRBJ1-5; 7 bases are shared with TRBD1. Germline CDR1 and CDR2: SNHLY and FYNNEI. Unmatched junction bases numbered 9, after V lost 4 bases and J lost 0 bases. This CDR3 contains 17 residues. The CDR3 DNA sequence: TGTGCCAGCAGTGGCCTTCGGGACAGTCCTAGCAATCAGCCCCAGCATTTT. It encodes CASSGLRDSPSNQPQHF.

With regard to this clonotype: Mismatch with germline at one junction end may stem from a read error. This rearrangement joins TRBV7-6 to TRBJ1-5, with D hard to call. This CDR3 has 14 residues. Germline lookup yields CDR1 SGHVS and CDR2 FNYEAQ. This chain's CDR3 is CVSSDGNSNQPQHF. Here the CDR3 DNA reads TGTGTCAGCAGCGACGGTAATAGCAATCAGCCCCAGCATTTT.

The chain recombines TRBV15 with TRBJ1-5; no clear D gene. Germline V gives CDR1 LNHNV, CDR2 YYDKDF (reference sequence). The CDR3 totals 15 residues. Trimming removed 6 bases from V and 4 bases from J, with 16 bases in between. CDR3 in DNA: TGTGCCACCAGTCATCTTAGGACGTCAAATCAGCCCCAGCATTTT. This sequence encodes CATSHLRTSNQPQHF. The full variable domain, its missing parts supplied by reference TRBV15 and TRBJ1-5, is DAMVIQNPRYQVTQFGKPVTLSCSQTLNHNVMYWYQQKSSQAPKLLFHYYDKDFNNEADTPDNFQSRRPNTSFCFLDIRSPGLGDTAMYLCATSHLRTSNQPQHFGDGTRLSIL.

This clonotype was seen many times. V gene TRBV27 combines with J gene TRBJ2-5, with D unresolved. Germline V gene sequence: CDR1 MNHEY, CDR2 SMNVEV (reference sequence). There are 14 residues in the CDR3. The V gene lost 0 bases and the J gene lost 1 base, with 6 bases spanning the gap. This chain's CDR3 is CASSLSPLQETQYF. CDR3 sequence (DNA): TGTGCCAGCAGTTTATCTCCTCTCCAAGAGACCCAGTACTTC.